A single sample gave rise to the 13 T cell receptor beta chains below, sequenced in a study of lung T cells in sarcoidosis with Löfgren's syndrome. TCRdb independently ran MiXCR on the reads; one entry per CDR3 protein. The sample lists more than 50,000 distinct CDR3 sequences, about 20% occurring once. The sample consisted of CD4+ T cells from PBMCs. The receptor source for this set is a human donor with sarcoidosis (Löfgren's syndrome or another form), or a control subject (not recorded which).

As to this clonotype: A much larger clonotype is one base distant, so this may be a read error. The chain has TRBV27 and TRBJ2-1, with D unresolved. Germline lookup yields CDR1 MNHEY and CDR2 SMNVEV (reference sequence). The CDR3 has 17 residues. This CDR3 reads CASSLPGQSVSYSEQFF. The CDR3 DNA is TGTGCCAGCAGTTTACCCGGCCAGTCGGTATCCTACAGTGAGCAGTTCTTC.

V gene TRBV3-1 combines with J gene TRBJ2-3; D possibly corresponds to TRBD1 (5 bases). The CDR3 consists of 11 residues. Trimming cost V 8 bases and J 2 bases, with 5 bases left between them. Germline loops: CDR1 LGHDT, CDR2 YNNKEL (reference sequence). CDR3 DNA sequence: TGTGCCAGCGGGGCCACAGATACGCAGTATTTT. Amino acid sequence: CASGATDTQYF.

V is TRBV2 and J is TRBJ1-2, with 7 bases that match TRBD1. There are 15 residues in the CDR3. The J segment lost 8 bases and the V segment lost 6 bases, leaving 15 bases of the junction unmatched. The germline V gene encodes CDR1 SNHLY and CDR2 FYNNEI. The CDR3 reads CASRDRVWGGEGYTF. DNA of the CDR3: TGTGCCAGCAGAGACAGGGTATGGGGTGGAGAGGGCTACACCTTC.

To note about this clonotype: A much bigger clone sits one base away, suggesting this may be a read error. V gene TRBV7-2 combines with J gene TRBJ1-4; 7 bases fit TRBD1. This CDR3 spans 13 amino acids. CDR1 and CDR2 (germline): SGHTA, FQGNSA. The CDR3 region has the DNA TGTGCCAGCAGCTTTACAGGGGTTGAAAAACTGCTTTTT. Protein: CASSFTGVEKLLF.

To note about this clonotype: One base away lies a much larger clone, so this may be a sequencing read error. V usage is TRBV6-6 and J usage is TRBJ2-2; D might be TRBD1 (6 bases). Per the germline V gene, CDR1 is MNHNY and CDR2 is SVGAGI (reference sequence). Trimming took off 7 bases at V and 1 base at J, with 10 bases between the two ends. The CDR3 consists of 14 residues. This CDR3 is CASKATGNTGELFF. The DNA of the CDR3 is TGTGCCAGCAAGGCGACAGGGAACACCGGGGAGCTGTTTTTT.

This clonotype rates as medium-sized (0.01 to 0.1%). The genes are TRBV7-2 and TRBJ2-3; D gene unclear. V was clipped by 6 bases and J by 4 bases, with 5 bases between them. This CDR3 is 11 amino acids long. Germline CDR1 is SGHTA and CDR2 is FQGNSA. The CDR3 here is CASSFPDTQYF. CDR3 DNA sequence: TGTGCCAGCAGTTTCCCAGATACGCAGTATTTT.

The CDR3 region has the DNA TGCAGCGTTGAACTAGGGACTAGCGGGAGGTTTAGCACAGATACGCAGTATTTT. Its translation: CSVELGTSGRFSTDTQYF. V usage is TRBV29-1 and J usage is TRBJ2-3; 15 nucleotides line up with TRBD2. Germline V gene lookup returns CDR1 SQVTM and CDR2 ANQGSEA. V trimming: 2 bases; J trimming: 0 bases; junction bases outside the gene matches: 6. The CDR3 totals 18 residues.

This clonotype was detected ten times or more. The rearrangement uses TRBV28 and TRBJ2-7, with 8 bases fitting TRBD2. The CDR3 is 13 residues long. Unmatched junction bases numbered 5, after V lost 5 bases and J lost 5 bases. The germline V gene has CDR1 MDHEN and CDR2 SYDVKM. The CDR3 loop is CASSPGGRDEQYF. CDR3 nucleotide sequence: TGTGCCAGCAGTCCGGGAGGGCGCGACGAGCAGTACTTC.

The count of this clonotype is one. The chain employs TRBV6-1 and TRBJ2-7; TRBD1 aligns across 8 bases. V lost 6 bases, J lost 6 bases, and 13 bases stayed unmatched. Germline values: CDR1 MNHNS, CDR2 SASEGT. The CDR3 covers 15 residues. The CDR3 coding sequence is TGTGCCAGCAGCGGAAATGACAGGGGTAAAAGCGAGCAGTACTTC. Translated, it gives CASSGNDRGKSEQYF.

The chain uses TRBV6-2 or TRBV6-3 and TRBJ1-1; no firm D call. CDR3 length: 14 residues. The ends were cut back, 11 bases at V and 3 bases at J, with 19 bases in the middle. The germline V gene has CDR1 MNHEY and CDR2 SVGEGT. CDR3 coding DNA: TGTGCCGGCGGTACCGCGGCCCTTTACACTGAAGCTTTCTTT. As protein: CAGGTAALYTEAFF.

Concerning this clonotype: A much larger clone differs from this one at a single base, so this may be a read error. The V and J genes are TRBV15 and TRBJ1-6; tentative D call: TRBD1 (5 bases). Germline lookup yields CDR1 LNHNV and CDR2 YYDKDF (reference sequence). This CDR3 has 16 residues. CDR3 loop: CATSRGGTAYNSPFHF. In DNA, the CDR3 is TGTGCCACCAGCAGAGGTGGGACGGCTTATAATTCACCCTTCCACTTT.

This clonotype was found a few times. This sequence joins TRBV19 and TRBJ2-6; D is possibly TRBD1 (6 bases). Germline assignment: CDR1 LNHDA and CDR2 SQIVND (reference sequence). The CDR3 runs 15 residues. The CDR3 coding sequence is TGTGCAGCGCAGGGGAAAGAAGCTGGGGCCAACGTCCTGACTTTC. It codes for CAAQGKEAGANVLTF.

This sequence joins TRBV3-1 and TRBJ1-1; no clear D gene. Germline V gene lookup returns CDR1 LGHDT and CDR2 YNNKEL (reference sequence). This CDR3 region has 11 residues. V lost 9 bases, J lost 4 bases, and 9 bases lay in between. The CDR3 region has the DNA TGTGCCAGTACTCCGGTCACTGAAGCTTTCTTT. Translated, it gives CASTPVTEAFF.